Each of the 27 T cell receptor beta chains below was sequenced from the same sample in a study of blood T cell repertoires in COVID-19. The protocol was immunoSEQ multiplex PCR, while the TCRdb copy is restricted to in-frame clones and leaves out a portion. The table lists about 180,000 clones, 88% of them singletons. Sequenced: PBMCs or T cells enriched from blood (not recorded which). These TCRs come from a woman in her late teens or twenties who had recovered from COVID-19.

This clone appeared a single time. In nucleotides, the CDR3 is TGTGCCAGTAGTGCCGGGATCAACACCGGGGAGCTGTTTTTT. It specifies CASSAGINTGELFF. The rearrangement joins TRBV19 to TRBJ2-2, with TRBD2 as a possible D gene (5 bases). Germline V lookup: CDR1 LNHDA, CDR2 SQIVND (reference sequence). This CDR3 contains 14 residues. V was clipped by 5 bases and J by 2 bases, with 9 bases between them.

The genes are TRBV7-9 and TRBJ1-5; 8 nucleotides match TRBD1. J lost 5 bases, V lost 5 bases, and 5 bases had no gene match. The CDR3 is 14 amino acids. Germline CDR1 reads SEHNR; CDR2 reads FQNEAQ (reference sequence). CDR3 bases: TGTGCCAGCAGCCCGGACAGGGTGGATCAGCCCCAGCATTTT. It translates to CASSPDRVDQPQHF.

This CDR3 reads CATVLAAKNIQYF. The DNA for the CDR3 is TGTGCCACCGTACTAGCGGCCAAAAACATTCAGTACTTC. The V and J genes are TRBV28 and TRBJ2-4; 7 bases match TRBD2. This CDR3 region has 13 residues. Germline assignment: CDR1 MDHEN and CDR2 SYDVKM. J gave up 1 base and V 10 bases, and 4 bases lay outside the gene matches.

This chain connects TRBV4-3 to TRBJ1-2; D unresolved. The germline V gene encodes CDR1 LGHNA and CDR2 YSLEER. The length of the CDR3 is 17 residues. The ends were cut back, 2 bases at V and 8 bases at J, with 24 bases in the middle. The CDR3 nucleotides read TGCGCCAGCAGCCAATCCCCACCAGCGTTAGAATGGCTGGGCTACACCTTC. Protein product: CASSQSPPALEWLGYTF.

This chain connects TRBV5-1 to TRBJ1-6; maybe TRBD1 (6 bases). Trimming removed 2 bases from V and 8 bases from J, with 14 bases in between. The CDR3 sequence is 15 residues long. Germline CDR1 reads SGHRS; CDR2 reads YFSETQ. The CDR3 DNA sequence: TGCGCCAGCAGCTTCGGTCAGGGGAATCATTCACCCCTCCACTTT. It codes for CASSFGQGNHSPLHF. Variable domain in full (rest from reference TRBV5-1 and TRBJ1-6): KAGVTQTPRYLIKTRGQQVTLSCSPISGHRSVSWYQQTPGQGLQFLFEYFSETQRNKGNFPGRFSGRQFSNSRSEMNVSTLELGDSALYLCASSFGQGNHSPLHFGNGTRLTVT.

The chain uses TRBV12-3 or TRBV12-4 and TRBJ2-1; a weak D match, TRBD2 (6 bases). The CDR3 is 13 residues long. With 6 bases removed from V and 4 bases from J, the gap between germline ends came to 10 bases. DNA for the CDR3: TGTGCCAGCAGCTTGGGACTTTACAATGAGCAGTTCTTC. Protein sequence: CASSLGLYNEQFF.

The CDR3 DNA sequence: TGTGCCAGCAAGACTAGCGCATACGAGCAGTACTTC. It encodes CASKTSAYEQYF. The chain links TRBV28 to TRBJ2-7; 8 bases fit TRBD2. The CDR3 contains 12 residues. J was trimmed by 4 bases and V by 7 bases; bases with no gene match: 3. CDR1 MDHEN and CDR2 SYDVKM come from the germline V gene.

The chain uses TRBV4-2 and TRBJ2-7, with 8 positions matching TRBD2. The germline gives CDR1 LGHNA, CDR2 YNFKEQ. The CDR3 totals 18 residues. J was trimmed by 0 bases and V by 0 bases; bases with no gene match: 10. The chain's CDR3 is CASSQDSFSSGSSYEQYF. The DNA of the CDR3 is TGTGCCAGCAGCCAAGATTCCTTCAGCAGCGGGAGCTCCTACGAGCAGTACTTC.

In this sample, this clone turned up once. The rearrangement joins TRBV7-9 to TRBJ1-4, with D unclear. CDR3 length: 13 amino acids. The V and J ends lost 2 bases and 5 bases respectively, with 6 bases between them. Germline CDR1 and CDR2: SEHNR and FQNEAQ (reference sequence). The CDR3 is CASSLLPNEKLFF. CDR3 in DNA: TGTGCCAGCAGCTTACTACCGAATGAAAAACTGTTTTTT.

V and J are TRBV6-6 and TRBJ1-1; D call uncertain. The CDR3 is 12 amino acids. CDR1 MNHNY and CDR2 SVGAGI come from the germline V gene (reference sequence). V dropped 7 bases and J dropped 7 bases, with 13 bases sitting between them. In DNA, the CDR3 is TGTGCCAGCATGGAGGGATTGGGTGAAGCTTTCTTT. It is translated as CASMEGLGEAFF.

The chain carries TRBV5-1 and TRBJ2-2, with D tentatively TRBD2 (5 bases). Germline-derived CDR1 and CDR2 are SGHRS and YFSETQ. The CDR3 totals 15 residues. V was trimmed by 4 bases and J by 5 bases, leaving 15 bases between them. In DNA form, the CDR3 reads TGCGCCAGCAGCCAAAACCGGGGTCGGACCGGGGAGCTGTTTTTT. Translated: CASSQNRGRTGELFF.

The rearrangement joins TRBV2 to TRBJ2-1; 11 nucleotides line up with TRBD2. Germline trimming cut 0 bases from V and 8 bases from J; bases unmatched to any gene: 3. CDR3 length: 15 amino acids. The germline V gene encodes CDR1 SNHLY and CDR2 FYNNEI. The chain's CDR3 is CASSEALAGGYEQFF. The CDR3 bases are TGTGCCAGCAGTGAAGCCCTAGCGGGGGGATATGAGCAGTTCTTC.

V usage is TRBV5-4 and J usage is TRBJ2-2; D might be TRBD2 (7 bases). V lost 0 bases, J lost 0 bases, and 9 bases lay in between. Per the germline V gene, CDR1 is SGHNT and CDR2 is YYREEE (reference sequence). The CDR3 is 16 amino acids. CDR3: CASSLEGGTNTGELFF. The CDR3 bases are TGTGCCAGCAGCTTGGAGGGGGGGACGAACACCGGGGAGCTGTTTTTT.

The chain is built from TRBV6-5 and TRBJ1-1; 8 bases are a match to TRBD1. This CDR3 comprises 16 residues. V lost 2 bases and J lost 0; bases outside the gene matches: 5. Germline V CDR1 and CDR2: MNHEY, SVGAGI. Written as DNA, the CDR3 is TGTGCCAGCAGTTACGGGACAGGAACTATGAACACTGAAGCTTTCTTT. It yields the protein CASSYGTGTMNTEAFF.

A single count supports this clone. The chain uses TRBV2 and TRBJ2-3; 8 bases fit TRBD1. J lost 1 base, V lost 7 bases, and 4 bases had no gene match. This CDR3 has 14 residues. In germline, CDR1 is SNHLY, CDR2 FYNNEI. The CDR3: CASTQGQGTDTQYF. The CDR3 bases are TGTGCCAGCACCCAGGGACAGGGCACAGATACGCAGTATTTT.

The rearrangement uses TRBV2 and TRBJ2-1, with D possibly matching TRBD2 (5 bases). V lost 7 bases and J 8 bases, leaving 12 bases between the germline ends. Germline CDR1 reads SNHLY; CDR2 reads FYNNEI. The CDR3 extends over 12 amino acids. CDR3: CASKRTGDEQFF. CDR3 nucleotide sequence: TGTGCCAGCAAAAGAACCGGGGATGAGCAGTTCTTC.

The rearrangement uses TRBV2 and TRBJ2-2, with no clear D. The CDR3 is made up of 9 amino acids. Deletions cut 3 bases from V and 16 bases from J, with 6 bases between. Germline CDR1 reads SNHLY; CDR2 reads FYNNEI. The CDR3 sequence is CASSDWQFF. The CDR3, as DNA: TGTGCCAGCAGTGACTGGCAGTTTTTT.

The genes are TRBV5-1 and TRBJ1-1, with 11 bases identical to TRBD1. The CDR3 sequence is 17 residues long. The V gene end was trimmed by 4 bases and the J gene end by 9 bases; junction bases not matched to a gene: 17. The germline gives CDR1 SGHRS, CDR2 YFSETQ. CDR3 nucleotide sequence: TGCGCCAGCAGCATGGGACAGGGGGGATCCGGGTCTCGGAAAGCTTTCTTT. This sequence encodes CASSMGQGGSGSRKAFF.

This chain joins TRBV30 and TRBJ1-2, with TRBD1 as a possible D gene (5 bases). CDR3 length: 12 amino acids. Germline values: CDR1 GTSNPN, CDR2 SVGIG (reference sequence). Trimming left V 3 bases short and J 6 bases short, with 11 bases between. CDR3 protein: CAWSQGPNGYTF. CDR3 bases: TGTGCCTGGAGCCAGGGTCCCAATGGCTACACCTTC.

The chain is built from TRBV3-1 (or the pseudogene TRBV3-2) and TRBJ1-1; 11 bases align to TRBD1. Germline V gives CDR1 LGHDT, CDR2 YNNKEL (reference sequence). The CDR3 extends over 15 amino acids. V dropped 1 base and J dropped 5; count of bases not matched to a gene: 3. This chain's CDR3 is CASSQGGQGATEAFF. DNA of the CDR3: TGTGCCAGCAGCCAAGGAGGACAGGGGGCAACTGAAGCTTTCTTT.

With respect to this clone: Its ends do not fully match the called genes, so a read error is possible. The gene calls are TRBV6-5 and TRBJ2-7, with 7 positions matching TRBD1. CDR1 is MNHEY, CDR2 SVGAGI, per germline. The CDR3 spans 12 residues. The CDR3 DNA is TGTGCCAGCAGGACCCCGGGACAGCCCCAAACCTTC. This sequence encodes CASRTPGQPQTF.

This chain connects TRBV7-3 to TRBJ2-1; TRBD2 agrees at 15 bases. J lost 8 bases, V lost 5 bases, and 10 bases had no gene match. CDR3 size: 17 residues. Looked up from germline, CDR1 is SGHTA and CDR2 is FQGTGA. The CDR3 region has the DNA TGTGCCAGCAGCCATCCAACTGGACTAGCGGGAGGGGATGAGCAGTTCTTC. Its translation: CASSHPTGLAGGDEQFF.

This clone was observed a handful of times. The J gene is TRBJ2-1, the V gene TRBV24-1; D may be TRBD2 (6 bases). The germline gives CDR1 KGHDR, CDR2 SFDVKD. With 7 bases removed from V and 8 bases from J, the gap between germline ends came to 11 bases. The CDR3 has 12 amino acids. The CDR3: CATRSPGDEQFF. CDR3 coding DNA: TGTGCCACCAGATCTCCGGGGGATGAGCAGTTCTTC.

This clone is a singleton in its sample. The chain combines TRBV19 with TRBJ2-3, with TRBD1 as a possible D gene (5 bases). The CDR3 runs to 15 residues. Germline CDR1 reads LNHDA; CDR2 reads SQIVND (reference sequence). The ends were cut back, 7 bases at V and 4 bases at J, with 18 bases in the middle. In DNA form, the CDR3 reads TGTGCCAGTACCTCTAAGGGTATAGGGGCAGATACGCAGTATTTT. Translating gives CASTSKGIGADTQYF. The full variable domain, rest sourced from reference TRBV19 and TRBJ2-3, is DGGITQSPKYLFRKEGQNVTLSCEQNLNHDAMYWYRQDPGQGLRLIYYSQIVNDFQKGDIAEGYSVSREKKESFPLTVTSAQKNPTAFYLCASTSKGIGADTQYFGPGTRLTVL.

The chain is built from TRBV19 and TRBJ1-5; perhaps TRBD1 as D (6 bases). Trimming took off 5 bases at V and 7 bases at J, with 33 bases between the two ends. The CDR3 has 20 amino acids. Germline-derived CDR1 and CDR2 are LNHDA and SQIVND (reference sequence). CDR3: CASSSIRDTYMTHRKQPQHF. CDR3 DNA sequence: TGTGCCAGTAGTTCGATTCGGGACACCTATATGACCCACCGAAAACAGCCCCAGCATTTT. Drawing the rest from reference TRBV19 and TRBJ1-5, the complete variable domain is DGGITQSPKYLFRKEGQNVTLSCEQNLNHDAMYWYRQDPGQGLRLIYYSQIVNDFQKGDIAEGYSVSREKKESFPLTVTSAQKNPTAFYLCASSSIRDTYMTHRKQPQHFGDGTRLSIL.

The chain joins TRBV28 to TRBJ1-4; TRBD1 agrees at 8 bases. The V and J ends lost 4 bases and 6 bases, in that order; junction bases with no gene match: 4. Per germline, CDR1 MDHEN and CDR2 SYDVKM. The CDR3 length is 14 residues. CDR3 loop: CASSSGQGYEKLFF. The CDR3 nucleotides are TGTGCCAGCAGTTCCGGACAGGGATATGAAAAACTGTTTTTT.

The table lists this clone with a count of one. This sequence joins TRBV2 and TRBJ2-5; 7 bases map to TRBD1. The CDR3 contains 14 residues. CDR1 and CDR2 (germline): SNHLY, FYNNEI. After removal of 6 bases from V and 1 base from J, the junction contained 5 bases not matched to a gene. CDR3 region: CASSQGTVQETQYF. The CDR3, as DNA: TGTGCCAGCAGCCAAGGGACAGTCCAAGAGACCCAGTACTTC. Full variable domain (remainder filled in from reference TRBV2 and TRBJ2-5): EPEVTQTPSHQVTQMGQEVILRCVPISNHLYFYWYRQILGQKVEFLVSFYNNEISEKSEIFDDQFSVERPDGSNFTLKIRSTKLEDSAMYFCASSQGTVQETQYFGPGTRLLVL.